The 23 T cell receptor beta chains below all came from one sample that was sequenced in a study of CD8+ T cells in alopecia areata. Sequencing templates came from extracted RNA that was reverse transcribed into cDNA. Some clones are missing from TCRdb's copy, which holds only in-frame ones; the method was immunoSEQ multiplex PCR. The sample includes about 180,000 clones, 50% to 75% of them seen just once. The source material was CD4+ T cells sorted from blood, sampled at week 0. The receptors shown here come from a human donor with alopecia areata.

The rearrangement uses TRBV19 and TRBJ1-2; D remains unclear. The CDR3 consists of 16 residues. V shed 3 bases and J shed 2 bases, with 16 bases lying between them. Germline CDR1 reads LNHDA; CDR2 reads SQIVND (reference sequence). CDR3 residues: CASSIDRVNTNYGYTF. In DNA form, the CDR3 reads TGTGCCAGTAGTATCGACCGCGTGAACACAAACTATGGCTACACCTTC.

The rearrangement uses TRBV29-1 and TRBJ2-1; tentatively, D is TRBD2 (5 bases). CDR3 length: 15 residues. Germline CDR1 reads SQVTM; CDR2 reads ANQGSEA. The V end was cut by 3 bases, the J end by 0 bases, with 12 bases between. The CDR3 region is CSVEASSSSYNEQFF. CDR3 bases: TGCAGCGTTGAGGCTAGCTCCAGCTCCTACAATGAGCAGTTCTTC.

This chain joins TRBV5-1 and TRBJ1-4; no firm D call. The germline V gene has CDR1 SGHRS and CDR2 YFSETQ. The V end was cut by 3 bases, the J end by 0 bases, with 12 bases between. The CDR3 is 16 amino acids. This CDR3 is CASSYGPGPTNEKLFF. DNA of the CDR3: TGCGCCAGCAGCTACGGCCCCGGACCAACTAATGAAAAACTGTTTTTT.

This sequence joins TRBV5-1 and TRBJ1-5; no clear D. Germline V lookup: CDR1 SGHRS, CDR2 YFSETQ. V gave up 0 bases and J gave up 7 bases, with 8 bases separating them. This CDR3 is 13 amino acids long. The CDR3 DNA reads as TGCGCCAGCAGCTTGGATGTGGGGCAGCCCCAGCATTTT. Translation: CASSLDVGQPQHF.

The CDR3 here is CASSLSAGAYEQYF. In nucleotides, the CDR3 is TGTGCCAGCAGCTTATCGGCGGGGGCCTACGAGCAGTACTTC. The chain is built from TRBV7-9 and TRBJ2-7; the match to TRBD2 covers 7 bases. The CDR3 is made up of 14 amino acids. Trimming took 2 bases from V and 2 from J; bases not matched to a gene: 3. Germline loops: CDR1 SEHNR, CDR2 FQNEAQ (reference sequence). The full variable domain, with the rest looked up from reference TRBV7-9 and TRBJ2-7, is DTGVSQNPRHKITKRGQNVTFRCDPISEHNRLYWYRQTLGQGPEFLTYFQNEAQLEKSRLLSDRFSAERPKGSFSTLEIQRTEQGDSAMYLCASSLSAGAYEQYFGPGTRLTVT.

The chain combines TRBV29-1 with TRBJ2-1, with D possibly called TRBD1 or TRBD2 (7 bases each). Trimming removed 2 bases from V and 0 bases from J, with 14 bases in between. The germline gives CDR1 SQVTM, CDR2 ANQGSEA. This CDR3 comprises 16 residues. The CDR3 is CSVERRGDSSYNEQFF. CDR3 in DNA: TGCAGCGTTGAAAGACGGGGGGACAGCTCCTACAATGAGCAGTTCTTC.

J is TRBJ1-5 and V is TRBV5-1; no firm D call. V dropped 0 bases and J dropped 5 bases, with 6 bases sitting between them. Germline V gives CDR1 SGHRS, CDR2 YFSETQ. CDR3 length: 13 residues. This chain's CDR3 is CASSLVGDQPQHF. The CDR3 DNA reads TGCGCCAGCAGCTTGGTCGGAGATCAGCCCCAGCATTTT.

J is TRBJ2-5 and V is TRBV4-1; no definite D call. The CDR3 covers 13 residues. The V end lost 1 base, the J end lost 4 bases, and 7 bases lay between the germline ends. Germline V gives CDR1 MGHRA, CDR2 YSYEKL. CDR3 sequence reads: CASSQAPIETQYF. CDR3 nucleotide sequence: TGCGCCAGCAGCCAAGCCCCCATAGAGACCCAGTACTTC.

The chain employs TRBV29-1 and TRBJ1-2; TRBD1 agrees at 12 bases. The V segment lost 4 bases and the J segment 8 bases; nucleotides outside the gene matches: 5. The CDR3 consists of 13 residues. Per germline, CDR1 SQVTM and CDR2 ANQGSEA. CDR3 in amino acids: CSVGRDRGQGYTF. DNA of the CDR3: TGCAGCGTTGGCCGGGACAGGGGGCAAGGCTACACCTTC.

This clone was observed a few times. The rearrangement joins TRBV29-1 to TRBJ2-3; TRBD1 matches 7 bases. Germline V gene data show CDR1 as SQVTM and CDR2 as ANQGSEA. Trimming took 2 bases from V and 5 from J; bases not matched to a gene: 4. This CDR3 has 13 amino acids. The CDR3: CSVEIQGLDTQYF. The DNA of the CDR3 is TGCAGCGTTGAAATACAGGGGTTAGATACGCAGTATTTT.

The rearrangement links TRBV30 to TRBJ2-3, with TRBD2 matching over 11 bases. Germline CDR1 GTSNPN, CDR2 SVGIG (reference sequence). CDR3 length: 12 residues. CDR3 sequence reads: CALSGGADTQYF. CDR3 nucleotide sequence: TGTGCTCTTAGCGGGGGGGCAGATACGCAGTATTTT.

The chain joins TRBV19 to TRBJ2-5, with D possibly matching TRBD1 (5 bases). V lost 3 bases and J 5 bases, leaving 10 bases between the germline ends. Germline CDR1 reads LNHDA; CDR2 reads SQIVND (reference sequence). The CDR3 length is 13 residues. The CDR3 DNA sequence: TGTGCCAGTAGTATTAGGCAGGGCGAGACCCAGTACTTC. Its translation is CASSIRQGETQYF. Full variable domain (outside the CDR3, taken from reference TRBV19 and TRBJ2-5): DGGITQSPKYLFRKEGQNVTLSCEQNLNHDAMYWYRQDPGQGLRLIYYSQIVNDFQKGDIAEGYSVSREKKESFPLTVTSAQKNPTAFYLCASSIRQGETQYFGPGTRLLVL.

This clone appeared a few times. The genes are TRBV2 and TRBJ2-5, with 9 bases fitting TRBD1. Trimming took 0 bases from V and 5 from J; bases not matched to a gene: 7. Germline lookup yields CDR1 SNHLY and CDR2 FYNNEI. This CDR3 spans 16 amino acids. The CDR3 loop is CASSEAPTGGIETQYF. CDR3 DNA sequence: TGTGCCAGCAGTGAAGCGCCCACAGGGGGCATCGAGACCCAGTACTTC.

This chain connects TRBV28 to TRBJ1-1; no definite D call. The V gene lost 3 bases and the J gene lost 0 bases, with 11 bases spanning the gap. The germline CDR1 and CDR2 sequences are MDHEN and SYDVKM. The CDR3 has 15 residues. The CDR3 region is CASSLPGTMNTEAFF. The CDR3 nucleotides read TGTGCCAGCAGTTTGCCGGGAACAATGAACACTGAAGCTTTCTTT.

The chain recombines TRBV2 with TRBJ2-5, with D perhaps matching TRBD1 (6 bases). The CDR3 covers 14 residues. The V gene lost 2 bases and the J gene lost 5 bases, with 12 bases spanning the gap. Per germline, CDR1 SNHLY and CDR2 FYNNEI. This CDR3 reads CASSESGVRETQYF. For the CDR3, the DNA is TGTGCCAGCAGTGAATCAGGGGTCCGGGAGACCCAGTACTTC. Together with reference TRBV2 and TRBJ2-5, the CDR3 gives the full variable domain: EPEVTQTPSHQVTQMGQEVILRCVPISNHLYFYWYRQILGQKVEFLVSFYNNEISEKSEIFDDQFSVERPDGSNFTLKIRSTKLEDSAMYFCASSESGVRETQYFGPGTRLLVL.

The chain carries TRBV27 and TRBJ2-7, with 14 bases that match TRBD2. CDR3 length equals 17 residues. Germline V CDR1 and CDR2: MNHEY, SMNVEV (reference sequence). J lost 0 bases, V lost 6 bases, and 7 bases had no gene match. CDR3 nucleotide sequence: TGTGCCAGCAGAAGACTAGCGGGGGGGAGGAGCTCCTACGAGCAGTACTTC. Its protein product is CASRRLAGGRSSYEQYF.

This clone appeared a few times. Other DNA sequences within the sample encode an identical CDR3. The DNA for the CDR3 is TGCAGCGTATCAGGAGGTGGGACAGATACGCAGTATTTT. It is translated as CSVSGGGTDTQYF. This chain uses TRBV29-1 with TRBJ2-3, with D perhaps TRBD2 (5 bases). This CDR3 comprises 13 residues. The V and J ends lost 6 bases and 3 bases respectively, with 13 bases between them. In germline, CDR1 is SQVTM, CDR2 ANQGSEA.

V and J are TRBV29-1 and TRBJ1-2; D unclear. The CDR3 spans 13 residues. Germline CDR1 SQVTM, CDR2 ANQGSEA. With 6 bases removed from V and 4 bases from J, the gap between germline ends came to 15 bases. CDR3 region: CSVLITLGYGYTF. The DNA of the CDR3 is TGCAGCGTACTGATCACACTGGGCTATGGCTACACCTTC.

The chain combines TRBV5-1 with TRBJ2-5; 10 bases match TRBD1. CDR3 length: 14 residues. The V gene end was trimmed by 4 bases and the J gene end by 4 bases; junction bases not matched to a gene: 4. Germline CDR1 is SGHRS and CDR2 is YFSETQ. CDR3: CASSTGTGAETQYF. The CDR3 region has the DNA TGCGCCAGCAGCACCGGGACAGGGGCAGAGACCCAGTACTTC.

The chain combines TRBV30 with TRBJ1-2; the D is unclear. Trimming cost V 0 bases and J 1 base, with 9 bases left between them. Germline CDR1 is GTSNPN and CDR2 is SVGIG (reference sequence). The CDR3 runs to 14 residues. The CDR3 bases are TGTGCCTGGAGTGTTATGAACAGTAACTATGGCTACACCTTC. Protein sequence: CAWSVMNSNYGYTF.

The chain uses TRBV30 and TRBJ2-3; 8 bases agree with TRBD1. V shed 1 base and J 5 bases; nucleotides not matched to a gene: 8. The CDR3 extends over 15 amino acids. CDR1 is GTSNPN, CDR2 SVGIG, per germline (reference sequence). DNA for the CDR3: TGTGCCTGGAGTGCCGGACAGGGAGGTGGAGATACGCAGTATTTT. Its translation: CAWSAGQGGGDTQYF.

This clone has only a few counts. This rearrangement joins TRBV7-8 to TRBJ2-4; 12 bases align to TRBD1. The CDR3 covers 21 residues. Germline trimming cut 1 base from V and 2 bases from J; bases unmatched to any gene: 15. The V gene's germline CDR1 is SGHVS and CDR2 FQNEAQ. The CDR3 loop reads CASSLDYLGTGGSASKNIQYF. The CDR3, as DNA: TGTGCCAGCAGCTTAGATTATCTGGGGACAGGGGGCTCGGCGTCCAAAAACATTCAGTACTTC.

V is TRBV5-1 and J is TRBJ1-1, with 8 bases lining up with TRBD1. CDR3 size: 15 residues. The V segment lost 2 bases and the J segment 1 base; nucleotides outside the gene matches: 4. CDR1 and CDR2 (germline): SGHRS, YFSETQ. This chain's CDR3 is CASSLTTGANTEAFF. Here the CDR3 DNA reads TGCGCCAGCAGCTTAACGACAGGGGCGAACACTGAAGCTTTCTTT.